The 25 T cell receptor beta chains presented below share a single source sample, sequenced in a study of CD8+CD57+ T cells in acquired aplastic anemia. The template for TCR beta VDJ and CDR3 sequence profiling was genomic DNA. TCRdb re-analysed the reads in MiXCR, keeping a single row per CDR3 protein. This sample has about 200,000 distinct CDR3 sequences, with roughly two thirds found just once. For sequencing, patients were chosen who had shown expansion of CD8+CD57+ cells by flow cytometry. Material: sorted CD4+, CD8+, or CD8+CD57+ T cells (not recorded which) from PBMCs. Receptors were obtained from a human donor with aplastic anemia.

This chain uses TRBV7-3 with TRBJ2-5; 8 bases agree with TRBD1. The CDR3 length is 12 residues. The germline gives CDR1 SGHTA, CDR2 FQGTGA. V dropped 9 bases and J dropped 3; count of bases not matched to a gene: 3. CDR3 coding DNA: TGTGCCAGAGGACAGGGAAAAGAGACCCAGTACTTC. Its protein is CARGQGKETQYF.

V and J are TRBV20-1 and TRBJ2-3, with D maybe TRBD1 (5 bases). Germline CDR1 DFQATT, CDR2 SNEGSKA (reference sequence). The CDR3 has 13 residues. The CDR3 here is CSVDDRGTDTQYF. In nucleotides, the CDR3 is TGCAGCGTTGATGACAGAGGCACAGATACGCAGTATTTT.

This chain uses TRBV20-1 with TRBJ2-7; TRBD2 matches 7 bases. The J segment lost 1 base and the V segment lost 2 bases, leaving 11 bases of the junction unmatched. CDR3 length: 16 residues. The germline V gene has CDR1 DFQATT and CDR2 SNEGSKA (reference sequence). The CDR3 here is CSARWERGAGSYEQYF. In DNA, the CDR3 is TGCAGTGCTAGATGGGAGAGGGGAGCGGGGTCCTACGAGCAGTACTTC.

This clonotype has a handful of counts. The rearrangement joins TRBV12-3 or TRBV12-4 to TRBJ2-5, with D uncertain. The length of the CDR3 is 12 residues. Trimming cost V 1 base and J 4 bases, with 4 bases left between them. Here the CDR3 reads CASSLGLETQYF. The CDR3 nucleotides are TGTGCCAGCAGTTTAGGTCTAGAGACCCAGTACTTC.

The V gene is TRBV2, the J gene TRBJ1-5; 10 bases are shared with TRBD1. Germline V CDR1 and CDR2: SNHLY, FYNNEI. The V segment lost 4 bases and the J segment 6 bases; nucleotides outside the gene matches: 6. The CDR3 covers 15 residues. In DNA form, the CDR3 reads TGTGCCAGCAGTGTTAGGACAGGGGGAAGTCAGCCCCAGCATTTT. This encodes CASSVRTGGSQPQHF.

This chain connects TRBV7-2 to TRBJ2-5, with 7 bases aligning to TRBD2. Looked up from germline, CDR1 is SGHTA and CDR2 is FQGNSA. V was pared by 5 bases and J by 0 bases, with 3 bases of the junction left unmatched. The CDR3 contains 14 residues. CDR3 amino acids: CASSLTSDQETQYF. CDR3 nucleotides: TGTGCCAGCAGCCTAACTAGCGACCAAGAGACCCAGTACTTC.

This chain uses TRBV20-1 with TRBJ2-3; possibly TRBD2 for D (5 bases). Germline CDR1 is DFQATT and CDR2 is SNEGSKA (reference sequence). This CDR3 spans 13 amino acids. The CDR3 sequence: CSADSDITDTQYF. CDR3 nucleotide sequence: TGCAGCGCGGACTCCGACATCACAGATACGCAGTATTTT.

Concerning this clonotype: The junction differs from germline at one of its ends, possibly a read error. The rearrangement uses TRBV7-2 and TRBJ1-6; D call uncertain. This CDR3 has 14 amino acids. Germline CDR1 SGHTA, CDR2 FQGNSA. The CDR3 DNA follows: TGTGCCAGCAGCTCCGGTAGCATAGGATCACCCCTCCGCTTT. Its protein product is CASSSGSIGSPLRF.

V gene TRBV2 combines with J gene TRBJ1-6, with 7 nucleotides matching TRBD1. Germline CDR1 SNHLY, CDR2 FYNNEI. The J segment lost 9 bases and the V segment lost 5 bases, leaving 22 bases of the junction unmatched. CDR3 length equals 19 residues. DNA of the CDR3: TGTGCCAGCAGTATGTTCCGGGACAGTGGGAGAGCCCGGAGTTCACCCCTCCACTTT. Translating it yields CASSMFRDSGRARSSPLHF.

Ten or more counts support this clonotype. V usage is TRBV2 and J usage is TRBJ2-5, with 12 bases that match TRBD2. V shed 4 bases and J 7 bases; nucleotides not matched to a gene: 10. Germline V gene lookup returns CDR1 SNHLY and CDR2 FYNNEI. The CDR3 extends over 16 amino acids. The CDR3 reads CASSGTSGATLGTQYF. The CDR3 DNA reads as TGTGCCAGCAGTGGGACTAGCGGGGCTACACTTGGGACCCAGTACTTC.

This rearrangement joins TRBV20-1 to TRBJ2-7; 9 nucleotides match TRBD1. The CDR3 is 13 amino acids. The junction had 7 bases not matched to a gene; V was cut back by 5 bases and J by 5 bases. From germline, CDR1 is DFQATT and CDR2 SNEGSKA (reference sequence). DNA for the CDR3: TGCAGTGCTCTTGGGACAGGGATCGACGAGCAGTACTTC. Protein: CSALGTGIDEQYF.

The CDR3 DNA is TGCAGTGCCGGGCGGGCGGGGACAAGGGGTGCAGCTTTCTTT. Residues: CSAGRAGTRGAAFF. The chain joins TRBV20-1 to TRBJ1-1; weak D call: TRBD1 (6 bases). This CDR3 is 14 amino acids long. Germline V gives CDR1 DFQATT, CDR2 SNEGSKA (reference sequence). V lost 6 bases and J 10 bases, leaving 24 bases between the germline ends.

The rearrangement links TRBV10-3 to TRBJ2-1, with 11 bases aligning to TRBD2. From germline, CDR1 is ENHRY and CDR2 SYGVKD. V shed 6 bases and J 5 bases; nucleotides not matched to a gene: 6. There are 15 residues in the CDR3. CDR3 sequence (DNA): TGTGCCATCAGCTATACTAGCGGGAGACACAATGAGCAGTTCTTC. Translation: CAISYTSGRHNEQFF.

DNA of the CDR3: TGTGCCAGCAGAGGCGGGGACGGGACAGATACGCAGTATTTT. Its protein product is CASRGGDGTDTQYF. This chain links TRBV7-9 with TRBJ2-3; D perhaps matches TRBD2 (6 bases). The CDR3 runs to 14 residues. The germline gives CDR1 SEHNR, CDR2 FQNEAQ (reference sequence). V shed 6 bases and J shed 3 bases, with 13 bases lying between them. The variable domain in full, completed from reference TRBV7-9 and TRBJ2-3, reads DTGVSQNPRHKITKRGQNVTFRCDPISEHNRLYWYRQTLGQGPEFLTYFQNEAQLEKSRLLSDRFSAERPKGSFSTLEIQRTEQGDSAMYLCASRGGDGTDTQYFGPGTRLTVL.

The rearrangement joins TRBV15 to TRBJ2-7, with TRBD2 matching over 8 bases. This CDR3 comprises 14 residues. Per the germline V gene, CDR1 is LNHNV and CDR2 is YYDKDF (reference sequence). V lost 1 base and J lost 4; bases outside the gene matches: 3. The CDR3 reads CATSRGGGPYEQYF. In DNA, the CDR3 is TGTGCCACCAGCAGAGGCGGGGGGCCGTACGAGCAGTACTTC.

The rearrangement links TRBV6-1 to TRBJ2-5; maybe TRBD1 (6 bases). The CDR3 is made up of 15 amino acids. CDR1 MNHNS and CDR2 SASEGT come from the germline V gene. V was clipped by 6 bases and J by 4 bases, with 18 bases between them. The CDR3 region is CASSASTGSLETQYF. The CDR3 DNA is TGTGCCAGCAGCGCGAGCACAGGGTCGTTAGAGACCCAGTACTTC.

This clonotype was detected only once. V and J are TRBV19 and TRBJ2-3; D is unclear. V lost 4 bases and J 4 bases, leaving 6 bases between the germline ends. Germline V CDR1 and CDR2: LNHDA, SQIVND (reference sequence). This CDR3 has 12 residues. The CDR3 coding sequence is TGTGCCAGTAGTAGAACTCCAGATACGCAGTATTTT. This codes for CASSRTPDTQYF.

As concerns this clonotype: The junction departs from the called germline gene at one end, perhaps through a read error. V and J are TRBV15 and TRBJ2-1, with unresolved D. The CDR3 is made up of 14 amino acids. Germline loops: CDR1 LNHNV, CDR2 YYDKDF (reference sequence). This CDR3 is CATSSPSTYNKQFF. The CDR3 coding sequence is TGTGCCACCAGCAGCCCCAGTACCTACAATAAGCAGTTCTTC.

The rearrangement uses TRBV7-6 and TRBJ1-5, with D possibly being TRBD1 (5 bases). CDR3 length: 13 amino acids. V shed 1 base and J shed 9 bases, with 10 bases lying between them. The germline V gene encodes CDR1 SGHVS and CDR2 FNYEAQ. The CDR3 DNA follows: TGTGCCAGCAGCTTAGACAGGACTCGGCCCCAGCATTTT. Encoded protein: CASSLDRTRPQHF.

The rearrangement links TRBV24-1 to TRBJ2-5; 7 nucleotides align to TRBD1. The CDR3 contains 19 residues. Germline CDR1 is KGHDR and CDR2 is SFDVKD. After removal of 0 bases from V and 5 bases from J, the junction contained 17 bases not matched to a gene. The CDR3: CATSDLRPTTTGNEETQYF. The CDR3 DNA reads TGTGCCACCAGTGATTTGCGTCCTACCACGACAGGGAATGAGGAGACCCAGTACTTC.

The chain uses TRBV5-6 and TRBJ2-7, with a possible D match to TRBD2 (5 bases). This CDR3 has 11 residues. From germline, CDR1 is SGHDT and CDR2 YYEEEE. V lost 0 bases and J 9 bases, leaving 7 bases between the germline ends. CDR3 coding DNA: TGTGCCAGCAGCTTGGACGGAGGGCAGTACTTC. Its protein is CASSLDGGQYF.

V and J are TRBV7-3 and TRBJ1-1; D gene ambiguous. V lost 3 bases, J lost 4 bases, and 9 bases lay in between. This CDR3 comprises 13 residues. Germline V gene sequence: CDR1 SGHTA, CDR2 FQGTGA. The CDR3 DNA follows: TGTGCCAGCAGCTTCTCGCCGAGCACTGAAGCTTTCTTT. This codes for CASSFSPSTEAFF.

This chain connects TRBV7-8 to TRBJ2-1; the match to TRBD2 covers 9 bases. J lost 7 bases, V lost 5 bases, and 9 bases had no gene match. This CDR3 is 15 amino acids long. Germline V lookup: CDR1 SGHVS, CDR2 FQNEAQ. The CDR3 nucleotides read TGTGCCAGCAGCCGGGGGCGGGGGGGCCGGAATGAGCAGTTCTTC. This encodes CASSRGRGGRNEQFF.

The chain has TRBV29-1 and TRBJ2-3; 7 nucleotides line up with TRBD2. Germline assignment: CDR1 SQVTM and CDR2 ANQGSEA. Losses at the gene ends were 3 bases for V and 2 bases for J; bases not matched to a gene: 8. CDR3 length: 15 amino acids. This CDR3 is CSVESSGTDTDTQYF. CDR3 in DNA: TGCAGCGTTGAGTCTAGCGGAACCGACACAGATACGCAGTATTTT.

This clonotype has more than one count but fewer than ten. The genes are TRBV7-9 and TRBJ1-2, with 7 bases identical to TRBD1. This CDR3 region has 13 residues. Looked up from germline, CDR1 is SEHNR and CDR2 is FQNEAQ (reference sequence). The CDR3 spells CGSSLDRDYGYTF. For the CDR3, the DNA is TGTGGGAGCAGCTTAGACAGGGACTATGGCTACACCTTC.